These 15 T cell receptor beta chains share one sample of origin, sequenced in a study of cytomegalovirus exposure and HLA in healthy donors. The PCR ran on 60 Vbeta and 13 Jbeta primers. Libraries were prepared by immunoSEQ multiplex PCR; TCRdb keeps only in-frame clonotypes and omits some of them. This table has a few hundred thousand clones, roughly 80% appearing once. The specimen was PBMCs. The receptor source for this set is a man under 40 in good health and CMV-seronegative.

This chain uses TRBV5-1 with TRBJ2-5; 7 nucleotides line up with TRBD1. Germline CDR1 reads SGHRS; CDR2 reads YFSETQ. The CDR3 is 14 amino acids. The J segment lost 5 bases and the V segment lost 7 bases, leaving 11 bases of the junction unmatched. CDR3 nucleotides: TGCGCCAGCGCCGAGACAGGGACCGGCGAGACCCAGTACTTC. Translating gives CASAETGTGETQYF.

This chain connects TRBV10-3 to TRBJ1-2, with D uncertain. Between the trimmed V and J ends, which lost 0 bases and 3 bases, there was a span of 8 bases. Per the germline V gene, CDR1 is ENHRY and CDR2 is SYGVKD. The CDR3 contains 14 residues. The CDR3 protein is CAISESAGHYGYTF. In DNA form, the CDR3 reads TGTGCCATCAGTGAGTCCGCTGGGCACTATGGCTACACCTTC.

The V gene is TRBV2, the J gene TRBJ1-1; TRBD1 is a possible D gene (5 bases). The V and J ends lost 4 bases and 1 base respectively, with 10 bases between them. This CDR3 is built from 14 residues. CDR1 is SNHLY and CDR2 is FYNNEI in the germline V gene. The CDR3 nucleotides read TGTGCCAGCAGTGCATTTGACAGGAACACTGAAGCTTTCTTT. This codes for CASSAFDRNTEAFF.

As for this clone: An end of the junction differs from the germline gene, which may be a read error. The chain is built from TRBV7-9 and TRBJ2-7; the match to TRBD2 covers 9 bases. Germline-derived CDR1 and CDR2 are SEHNR and FQNEAQ (reference sequence). The CDR3 length is 15 residues. The CDR3 reads CSSSPEASGDYEQYF. The CDR3 nucleotides read TGTTCCAGCAGCCCAGAGGCTAGCGGGGACTACGAGCAGTACTTC.

J is TRBJ2-5 and V is TRBV27, with TRBD1 matching over 8 bases. Germline values: CDR1 MNHEY, CDR2 SMNVEV (reference sequence). The CDR3 runs to 15 residues. The trim removed 5 bases at V and 2 bases at J, leaving 7 bases unmatched. CDR3 protein: CASSLWTGPQETQYF. The CDR3 region has the DNA TGTGCCAGCAGTCTGTGGACAGGGCCACAAGAGACCCAGTACTTC.

The V gene is TRBV7-2, the J gene TRBJ2-7, with D possibly being TRBD1 (7 bases). CDR3 length: 15 residues. Trimming cost V 2 bases and J 5 bases, with 16 bases left between them. Per germline, CDR1 SGHTA and CDR2 FQGNSA. CDR3 in DNA: TGTGCCAGCAGCTTAAATGCAGGGGGGTCTCACGAGCAGTACTTC. Translated, it gives CASSLNAGGSHEQYF. Full variable domain (outside the CDR3, taken from reference TRBV7-2 and TRBJ2-7): GAGVSQSPSNKVTEKGKDVELRCDPISGHTALYWYRQSLGQGLEFLIYFQGNSAPDKSGLPSDRFSAERTGGSVSTLTIQRTQQEDSAVYLCASSLNAGGSHEQYFGPGTRLTVT.

As for this clone: Other DNA sequences from this sample encode an identical CDR3 as well. The V gene is TRBV19, the J gene TRBJ2-1; 7 bases match TRBD2. This CDR3 has 16 residues. V lost 2 bases, J lost 5 bases, and 9 bases stayed unmatched. Germline-derived CDR1 and CDR2 are LNHDA and SQIVND (reference sequence). The chain's CDR3 is CASSIPGAGSNNEQFF. CDR3 nucleotides: TGTGCCAGTAGTATACCCGGAGCGGGGTCGAACAATGAGCAGTTCTTC. The whole variable domain, filled in from reference TRBV19 and TRBJ2-1, reads DGGITQSPKYLFRKEGQNVTLSCEQNLNHDAMYWYRQDPGQGLRLIYYSQIVNDFQKGDIAEGYSVSREKKESFPLTVTSAQKNPTAFYLCASSIPGAGSNNEQFFGPGTRLTVL.

The chain employs TRBV10-3 and TRBJ2-3; 9 bases are shared with TRBD1. Looked up from germline, CDR1 is ENHRY and CDR2 is SYGVKD. V shed 6 bases, J shed 5 bases, and the junction held 6 bases outside the gene matches. CDR3 length equals 14 residues. In DNA, the CDR3 is TGTGCCATCAGGGGACAGGGCGGGGGAGATACGCAGTATTTT. Amino acids: CAIRGQGGGDTQYF.

This chain links TRBV4-3 with TRBJ2-5; TRBD1 agrees at 7 bases. The J call could be wrong; TRBJ2-7 is a better fit for the DNA end. The CDR3 is made up of 14 amino acids. Germline V gene lookup returns CDR1 LGHNA and CDR2 YSLEER. The CDR3 DNA is TGCGCCAGCAGCCCTTGGGACAGAGCCTACGAGCAGTACTTC. Translation gives CASSPWDRAYEQYF.

The rearrangement joins TRBV19 to TRBJ2-7; TRBD1 matches 11 bases. In germline, CDR1 is LNHDA, CDR2 SQIVND (reference sequence). After removal of 3 bases from V and 3 bases from J, the junction contained 4 bases not matched to a gene. This CDR3 is 15 amino acids long. CDR3 in amino acids: CASSIMDRGLYEQYF. CDR3 nucleotides: TGTGCCAGTAGTATTATGGACAGGGGGCTCTACGAGCAGTACTTC.

In its sample, this clone was seen once. V is TRBV5-5 and J is TRBJ1-2, with TRBD1 matching over 7 bases. The CDR3 extends over 13 amino acids. J was trimmed by 3 bases and V by 2 bases; bases with no gene match: 1. Germline lookup yields CDR1 SGHKS and CDR2 YYEKEE (reference sequence). This chain's CDR3 is CASSFGTDYGYTF. Here the CDR3 DNA reads TGTGCCAGCAGCTTCGGGACAGACTATGGCTACACCTTC.

CDR3 in DNA: TGTGCCAGCAGTTTACAAGAGGGTTTCACTGAAGCTTTCTTT. This codes for CASSLQEGFTEAFF. The V and J genes are TRBV28 and TRBJ1-1, with D hard to call. The CDR3 runs 14 residues. The V end was cut by 2 bases, the J end by 4 bases, with 11 bases between. The germline V gene encodes CDR1 MDHEN and CDR2 SYDVKM.

V and J are TRBV4-2 and TRBJ1-4; 9 bases are a match to TRBD1. Germline lookup yields CDR1 LGHNA and CDR2 YNFKEQ. Trimming at V came to 4 bases and at J to 4 bases, leaving 16 bases not matched to a gene. The CDR3 consists of 19 residues. The CDR3 DNA follows: TGTGCCAGCAGCCGGAATAGAAATGCACAGGGGGCGATTAATGAAAAACTGTTTTTT. Residues: CASSRNRNAQGAINEKLFF.

There are a few counts of this clone. J is TRBJ2-1 and V is TRBV13, with 14 bases aligning to TRBD2. J was trimmed by 3 bases and V by 4 bases; bases with no gene match: 14. CDR1 is PRHDT and CDR2 is FYEKMQ in the germline V gene (reference sequence). There are 20 residues in the CDR3. CDR3 residues: CASSSTRTSGGSEDYNEQFF. For the CDR3, the DNA is TGTGCCAGCAGCTCCACCCGGACTAGCGGGGGGTCCGAGGACTACAATGAGCAGTTCTTC. Filled out from reference TRBV13 and TRBJ2-1, the complete variable domain reads AAGVIQSPRHLIKEKRETATLKCYPIPRHDTVYWYQQGPGQDPQFLISFYEKMQSDKGSIPDRFSAQQFSDYHSELNMSSLELGDSALYFCASSSTRTSGGSEDYNEQFFGPGTRLTVL.

The chain links TRBV6-6 to TRBJ2-3, with 7 bases identical to TRBD1. The germline gives CDR1 MNHNY, CDR2 SVGAGI (reference sequence). This CDR3 region has 16 residues. V was pared by 2 bases and J by 4 bases, with 9 bases of the junction left unmatched. CDR3 nucleotides: TGTGCCAGCAGTTACATCACCGGTACAGGGGCAGATACGCAGTATTTT. Protein sequence: CASSYITGTGADTQYF.